This T cell receptor (beta chain) was identified during a study of blood T cell repertoires in COVID-19. As for the study in general: The United States, Italy and Spain were the sources of the acute and convalescent COVID-19 samples. PBMCs, B-cell-depleted T cells, or T cells were the source of the cDNA or gDNA that made up the material.

Original analysis: Amplified reference gene primers provided the basis for estimating nucleated cell counts. Assay used: immunoSEQ multiplex PCR; TCRdb lists only in-frame clones, some missing. V and J calls and clone size are copied from that table; D and trimming were computed from the DNA. The table shows 250,000 or so clones, with around 83% occurring only once. Germline V CDR1 and CDR2: SGDLS, YYNGEE. This CDR3 is built from 14 residues. Germline trimming cut 5 bases from V and 6 bases from J; bases unmatched to any gene: 4. The sequenced sample was peripheral blood. This TCR came from a man in his forties who had recovered from COVID-19. The chain couples TRBV9 to TRBJ1-5; 11 bases agree with TRBD1. Here the CDR3 DNA reads TGTGCCAGCAGTGGACAGGGGGCGGCTCAGCCCCAGCATTTT. Translating it yields CASSGQGAAQPQHF.